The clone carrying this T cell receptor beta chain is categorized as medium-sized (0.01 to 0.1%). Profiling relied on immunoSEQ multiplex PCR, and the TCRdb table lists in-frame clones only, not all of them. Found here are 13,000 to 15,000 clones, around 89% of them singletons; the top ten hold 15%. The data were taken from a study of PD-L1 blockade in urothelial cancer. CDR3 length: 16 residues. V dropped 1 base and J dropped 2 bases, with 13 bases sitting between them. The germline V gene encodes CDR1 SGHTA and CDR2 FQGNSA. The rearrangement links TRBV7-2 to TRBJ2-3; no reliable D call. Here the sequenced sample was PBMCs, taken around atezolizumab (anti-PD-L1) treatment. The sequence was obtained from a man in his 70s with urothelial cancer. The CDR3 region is CASSLEIVRVTDTQYF. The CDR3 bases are TGTGCCAGCAGCTTAGAAATAGTCCGCGTCACAGATACGCAGTATTTT.